This T cell receptor (beta chain) emerged from a study of T cell repertoires in cytomegalovirus infection. Across the whole study: Based on public TCR beta signatures, there were indications of CMV infection and of a matching HLA type. Whole-study findings and limits: It was HLA-C-restricted CMV-specific TCR beta clonotypes that dominated the response ex vivo. Using cumulative public TCR beta family frequency, the authors identified those who carried CMV together with the relevant HLA.

Germline CDR1 is SEHNR and CDR2 is FQNEAQ (reference sequence). CDR3 length: 15 residues. V was pared by 1 base and J by 7 bases, with 14 bases between. TCRdb recomputed calls from the reads with MiXCR, one row per CDR3 protein. This table has around 320,000 distinct CDR3 sequences, over 7.5% appearing once. The sample holds many counts of this clonotype. Its antigen is not known. The clonotype was recovered from a human donor in good health (CMV status not recorded). Some clones in this sample may be carry-over from other donors' samples. The material sequenced was PBMCs. The chain combines TRBV7-9 with TRBJ2-4; no firm D call. The CDR3 loop is CASSLEGVSGNIQYF. DNA for the CDR3: TGTGCCAGCAGCTTAGAAGGAGTATCTGGGAACATTCAGTACTTC.